These 21 T cell receptor beta chains originate from one sample sequenced in a study of shared clonotypes between healthy human individuals. Generated by immunoSEQ multiplex PCR, the TCRdb table keeps only in-frame clones and is missing some. The table shows under 1,900,000 clones, with approximately 98.5% occurring only once. Sequencing was carried out using naive CD4+ T cells sorted from blood. Specified subset: CD45RA+ positively selected. The receptors stem from a young man in good health.

The CDR3 nucleotides read TGTGCCAGCAGCTCCGGGCGGGAGTTCAACAATGAGCAGTTCTTC. Translated, it gives CASSSGREFNNEQFF. The chain carries TRBV7-9 and TRBJ2-1; 7 bases are a match to TRBD2. Unmatched junction bases numbered 8, after V lost 4 bases and J lost 5 bases. CDR1 is SEHNR and CDR2 is FQNEAQ in the germline V gene (reference sequence). This CDR3 spans 15 amino acids. Full variable domain (outside the CDR3, taken from reference TRBV7-9 and TRBJ2-1): DTGVSQNPRHKITKRGQNVTFRCDPISEHNRLYWYRQTLGQGPEFLTYFQNEAQLEKSRLLSDRFSAERPKGSFSTLEIQRTEQGDSAMYLCASSSGREFNNEQFFGPGTRLTVL.

The chain links TRBV29-1 to TRBJ1-2; D is possibly TRBD1 (5 bases). Germline V gene data show CDR1 as SQVTM and CDR2 as ANQGSEA. The CDR3 runs to 13 residues. V gave up 2 bases and J gave up 3 bases, with 10 bases separating them. The CDR3: CSVELLGDYGYTF. The CDR3 bases are TGCAGCGTTGAACTTTTGGGGGACTATGGCTACACCTTC.

This chain uses TRBV28 with TRBJ1-5; D might be TRBD1 (6 bases). This CDR3 contains 17 residues. From germline, CDR1 is MDHEN and CDR2 SYDVKM. Trimming cost V 5 bases and J 3 bases, with 20 bases left between them. The CDR3 region is CASSLISNREYNQPQHF. In nucleotides, the CDR3 is TGTGCCAGCAGTCTAATATCCAACAGGGAGTACAATCAGCCCCAGCATTTT.

The chain is built from TRBV28 and TRBJ1-1, with a tentative D call TRBD1 (5 bases). Trimming took off 3 bases at V and 5 bases at J, with 10 bases between the two ends. The CDR3 runs 13 residues. Germline CDR1 reads MDHEN; CDR2 reads SYDVKM. In nucleotides, the CDR3 is TGTGCCAGCAGTTTCAGGGATTGGACTGAAGCTTTCTTT. Protein product: CASSFRDWTEAFF. The full variable domain, with the rest looked up from reference TRBV28 and TRBJ1-1, is DVKVTQSSRYLVKRTGEKVFLECVQDMDHENMFWYRQDPGLGLRLIYFSYDVKMKEKGDIPEGYSVSREKKERFSLILESASTNQTSMYLCASSFRDWTEAFFGQGTRLTVV.

This chain uses TRBV5-1 with TRBJ2-4; possibly TRBD1 for D (5 bases). Germline CDR1 and CDR2: SGHRS and YFSETQ. The CDR3 runs to 16 residues. V was clipped by 4 bases and J by 3 bases, with 17 bases between them. Here the CDR3 DNA reads TGCGCCAGCAGCCTGAGGCCTACAGGAGACAAAAACATTCAGTACTTC. Its translation is CASSLRPTGDKNIQYF. The full variable domain, with the rest looked up from reference TRBV5-1 and TRBJ2-4, is KAGVTQTPRYLIKTRGQQVTLSCSPISGHRSVSWYQQTPGQGLQFLFEYFSETQRNKGNFPGRFSGRQFSNSRSEMNVSTLELGDSALYLCASSLRPTGDKNIQYFGAGTRLSVL.

The chain links TRBV9 to TRBJ2-7; D remains ambiguous. Germline assignment: CDR1 SGDLS and CDR2 YYNGEE. The CDR3 is made up of 15 amino acids. Trimming took 3 bases from V and 0 from J, leaving 13 bases between them. CDR3 bases: TGTGCCAGCAGCGCCACCCCGGCGGTCTCCTACGAGCAGTACTTC. Protein product: CASSATPAVSYEQYF.

This clone has only one observation. This rearrangement joins TRBV6-6 to TRBJ1-2, with 7 bases identical to TRBD1. With 10 bases clipped from V and 1 base from J, the junction kept 6 bases outside the gene matches. The CDR3 is made up of 13 amino acids. The V gene's germline CDR1 is MNHNY and CDR2 SVGAGI (reference sequence). The CDR3 nucleotides read TGTGCCACCGAGAGGGACAGTAACTATGGCTACACCTTC. Its protein is CATERDSNYGYTF.

This clone has only one observation. V usage is TRBV6-6 and J usage is TRBJ1-5, with TRBD1 matching 8 bases. The CDR3 loop spans 15 amino acids. The V gene end was trimmed by 6 bases and the J gene end by 5 bases; junction bases not matched to a gene: 9. Germline V lookup: CDR1 MNHNY, CDR2 SVGAGI (reference sequence). CDR3 sequence (DNA): TGTGCCAGCAGCCTCCCCGGGACAGGCGATCAGCCCCAGCATTTT. Its protein is CASSLPGTGDQPQHF.

V and J are TRBV11-3 and TRBJ2-4; 7 nucleotides match TRBD1. CDR3 size: 18 residues. Germline values: CDR1 SGHNT, CDR2 YENEEA. V gave up 2 bases and J gave up 0 bases; unmatched junction bases: 10. The CDR3 DNA is TGTGCCAGCAGCTTATTTACGGGCAGGGGGACAGCCAAAAACATTCAGTACTTC. Encoded protein: CASSLFTGRGTAKNIQYF.

The rearrangement uses TRBV12-5 and TRBJ2-7, with D tentatively TRBD2 (6 bases). The CDR3 has 16 amino acids. Trimming pared 0 bases from V and 3 bases from J, leaving 15 bases between. Germline assignment: CDR1 LGHNT and CDR2 FRNRAP. The CDR3 region has the DNA TGTGCTAGTGGTTTGGTAACCAATCGGGGGTACTACGAGCAGTACTTC. Translation: CASGLVTNRGYYEQYF.

The chain links TRBV7-9 to TRBJ2-7, with TRBD1 matching over 10 bases. The CDR3 totals 14 residues. Per germline, CDR1 SEHNR and CDR2 FQNEAQ (reference sequence). The ends lost 3 bases at V and 5 bases at J; junction bases unmatched: 4. The chain's CDR3 is CASSLGQGIHEQYF. CDR3 in DNA: TGTGCCAGCAGCTTGGGACAGGGGATCCACGAGCAGTACTTC.

V gene TRBV5-1 combines with J gene TRBJ2-7; 7 bases map to TRBD1. Unmatched junction bases numbered 18, after V lost 2 bases and J lost 4 bases. The length of the CDR3 is 18 residues. Germline V lookup: CDR1 SGHRS, CDR2 YFSETQ. CDR3 region: CASSFLPVIGDSSYEQYF. The CDR3 nucleotides are TGCGCCAGCAGCTTTCTCCCCGTCATTGGGGACAGCTCATACGAGCAGTACTTC.

This chain joins TRBV10-3 and TRBJ2-1; D perhaps matches TRBD2 (6 bases). Germline V lookup: CDR1 ENHRY, CDR2 SYGVKD. V was trimmed by 4 bases and J by 4 bases, leaving 14 bases between them. The CDR3 extends over 15 amino acids. The CDR3 DNA follows: TGTGCCATCAGTGGGGTAAGCGGGCCATACAATGAGCAGTTCTTC. Its translation is CAISGVSGPYNEQFF.

V usage is TRBV5-6 and J usage is TRBJ2-3; 7 positions agree with TRBD2. The CDR3 extends over 17 amino acids. CDR1 SGHDT and CDR2 YYEEEE come from the germline V gene. The junction had 13 bases not matched to a gene; V was cut back by 4 bases and J by 2 bases. The DNA for the CDR3 is TGTGCCAGCAGCCTCCCGCCTAGCGGCGGGGTCACAGATACGCAGTATTTT. It codes for CASSLPPSGGVTDTQYF. Together with reference TRBV5-6 and TRBJ2-3, the CDR3 gives the full variable domain: DAGVTQSPTHLIKTRGQQVTLRCSPKSGHDTVSWYQQALGQGPQFIFQYYEEEERQRGNFPDRFSGHQFPNYSSELNVNALLLGDSALYLCASSLPPSGGVTDTQYFGPGTRLTVL.

Note on this clone: Within the sample, other DNA sequences also encode this same CDR3. The J gene is TRBJ2-2, the V gene TRBV5-1; D not resolved. With 2 bases removed from V and 0 bases from J, the gap between germline ends came to 5 bases. Germline CDR1 is SGHRS and CDR2 is YFSETQ. This CDR3 region has 14 residues. The CDR3 spells CASSLGTNTGELFF. CDR3 coding DNA: TGCGCCAGCAGCTTAGGAACGAACACCGGGGAGCTGTTTTTT.

This clone is a singleton in its sample. V and J are TRBV28 and TRBJ2-1; 11 nucleotides match TRBD2. CDR1 MDHEN and CDR2 SYDVKM come from the germline V gene. Trimming at V came to 5 bases and at J to 5 bases, leaving 8 bases not matched to a gene. CDR3 length: 16 amino acids. The CDR3 is CASSPQLAGANNEQFF. The DNA for the CDR3 is TGTGCCAGCAGTCCACAACTAGCGGGAGCTAACAATGAGCAGTTCTTC. Full variable domain (outside the CDR3, taken from reference TRBV28 and TRBJ2-1): DVKVTQSSRYLVKRTGEKVFLECVQDMDHENMFWYRQDPGLGLRLIYFSYDVKMKEKGDIPEGYSVSREKKERFSLILESASTNQTSMYLCASSPQLAGANNEQFFGPGTRLTVL.

The gene calls are TRBV5-5 and TRBJ2-2; 7 nucleotides line up with TRBD2. This CDR3 has 15 residues. CDR1 is SGHKS, CDR2 YYEKEE, per germline (reference sequence). V shed 2 bases and J 6 bases; nucleotides not matched to a gene: 7. The CDR3 sequence: CASSFGGRAAGELFF. CDR3 nucleotide sequence: TGTGCCAGCAGCTTTGGAGGGAGGGCCGCCGGGGAGCTGTTTTTT.

The chain links TRBV2 to TRBJ1-5; no firm D call. V was trimmed by 1 base and J by 6 bases, leaving 10 bases between them. In germline, CDR1 is SNHLY, CDR2 FYNNEI. This CDR3 has 14 amino acids. The CDR3: CASSEGWSVQPQHF. CDR3 nucleotides: TGTGCCAGCAGTGAAGGTTGGAGTGTTCAGCCCCAGCATTTT.

The chain has TRBV5-1 and TRBJ2-6; D may be TRBD1 (5 bases). The V gene's germline CDR1 is SGHRS and CDR2 YFSETQ. V gave up 2 bases and J gave up 2 bases, with 8 bases separating them. CDR3 length: 15 amino acids. The CDR3 is CASSLQVAGANVLTF. For the CDR3, the DNA is TGCGCCAGCAGCTTACAGGTTGCTGGGGCCAACGTCCTGACTTTC.

The J gene is TRBJ2-2, the V gene TRBV7-2; 13 bases are shared with TRBD2. The junction had 4 bases not matched to a gene; V was cut back by 3 bases and J by 6 bases. The CDR3 consists of 16 residues. Germline values: CDR1 SGHTA, CDR2 FQGNSA. This CDR3 is CASSFTSGRVSGELFF. The CDR3 nucleotides read TGTGCCAGCAGCTTCACTAGCGGGAGGGTCTCCGGGGAGCTGTTTTTT.

The chain links TRBV7-8 to TRBJ2-1, with D unresolved. The germline V gene has CDR1 SGHVS and CDR2 FQNEAQ. Trimming took off 0 bases at V and 7 bases at J, with 16 bases between the two ends. The CDR3 consists of 16 residues. In DNA form, the CDR3 reads TGTGCCAGCAGCTTAGCGCTGGTGACCACGGCGAATGAGCAGTTCTTC. Translating it yields CASSLALVTTANEQFF.